These 23 T cell receptor beta chains were sequenced from one sample in a study of CXCR3-negative and CXCR3-positive naive CD8 T cells. The method, 5' RACE with UMI labels, was used to prepare the TRB cDNA libraries. Following a re-call of the 5' RACE reads, TCRdb has one entry per CDR3 protein and lacks DNA. The data include roughly 45,000 distinct CDR3 sequences; the top ten clones carry roughly 2.3%. The source material was naive CXCR3- CD8+ T cells from blood. Subset of the sample: CD45RO-CCR7+CD27+CD95- naive CD8+ T cells lacking CXCR3 (TNR3-). Receptors originate from a human donor in good health. Some clones in this sample may be carry-over from other donors' samples.

The chain joins TRBV29-1 to TRBJ1-1; TCRdb picks TRBD1, but there is no DNA to check that call. The CDR3 has 14 residues. CDR1 and CDR2 (germline): SQVTM, ANQGSEA. The CDR3 protein is CSLRPGGGNTEAFF.

The chain links TRBV11-2 to TRBJ1-1; TCRdb's D gene call, TRBD1, goes unchecked for lack of DNA. Germline V gene lookup returns CDR1 SGHAT and CDR2 FQNNGV. CDR3 length: 14 residues. The CDR3 loop is CASSFGTVNTEAFF.

This rearrangement joins TRBV7-9 to TRBJ2-3; the D call of TRBD2 rests on TCRdb alone, since no DNA is present to check it. The germline V gene encodes CDR1 SEHNR and CDR2 FQNEAQ (reference sequence). The CDR3 covers 18 residues. The CDR3 sequence is CASSLAKIAGGFTDTQYF.

The rearrangement links TRBV7-8 to TRBJ2-1; as DNA is missing, the TRBD1 call by TCRdb cannot be tested. The CDR3 sequence is 13 residues long. In germline, CDR1 is SGHVS, CDR2 FQNEAQ. This CDR3 reads CASRDRMGNEQFF.

This chain connects TRBV28 to TRBJ2-5; TCRdb lists TRBD1, though no DNA is available to test this call. CDR3 length equals 15 residues. Germline lookup yields CDR1 MDHEN and CDR2 SYDVKM. CDR3: CASSPFVASQETQYF.

This chain links TRBV5-1 with TRBJ2-3; TCRdb's D gene call, TRBD2, goes unchecked for lack of DNA. Germline loops: CDR1 SGHRS, CDR2 YFSETQ. This CDR3 has 15 residues. CDR3 region: CASSLLTSGQDTQYF.

This chain connects TRBV12-3 or TRBV12-4 to TRBJ1-6; TCRdb's D gene call, TRBD1, goes unchecked for lack of DNA. The CDR3 sequence is 14 residues long. CDR3 loop: CASRAGTDNSPLHF.

The CDR3 here is CASSPRTSDYEQFF. V usage is TRBV14 and J usage is TRBJ2-1; TCRdb selects TRBD2, and the lack of DNA leaves this call unchecked. The germline CDR1 and CDR2 sequences are SGHDN and FVKESK. This CDR3 contains 14 residues.

This CDR3 reads CASSSLGGELFF. The chain uses TRBV27 and TRBJ2-2. CDR3 length: 12 residues. Germline lookup yields CDR1 MNHEY and CDR2 SMNVEV (reference sequence).

The gene calls are TRBV24-1 and TRBJ2-5; TCRdb outputs TRBD2, but without DNA this stays unchecked. Germline CDR1 reads KGHDR; CDR2 reads SFDVKD. This CDR3 comprises 14 residues. Here the CDR3 reads CATSDTHEGETQYF.

This chain links TRBV5-1 with TRBJ2-7. Germline assignment: CDR1 SGHRS and CDR2 YFSETQ. The CDR3 has 14 residues. CDR3 region: CASSLGRRSHEQYF.

The chain has TRBV29-1 and TRBJ2-1; TCRdb's assignment of TRBD1 cannot be checked, as there is no DNA. This CDR3 spans 11 amino acids. Germline V lookup: CDR1 SQVTM, CDR2 ANQGSEA. The CDR3 sequence: CSGHRGNEQFF.

This rearrangement joins TRBV14 to TRBJ1-3. CDR1 SGHDN and CDR2 FVKESK come from the germline V gene. The CDR3 is 15 residues long. This CDR3 is CACSQARLSGNTIYF. Variable domain in full (rest from reference TRBV14 and TRBJ1-3): EAGVTQFPSHSVIEKGQTVTLRCDPISGHDNLYWYRRVMGKEIKFLLHFVKESKQDESGMPNNRFLAERTGGTYSTLKVQPAELEDSGVYFCACSQARLSGNTIYFGEGSWLTVV.

The J gene is TRBJ1-2, the V gene TRBV28; the TCRdb call, TRBD1, lacks DNA for checking. This CDR3 contains 13 residues. The germline gives CDR1 MDHEN, CDR2 SYDVKM. CDR3 in amino acids: CASSPGGNRGYTF.

V usage is TRBV4-1 and J usage is TRBJ2-7; TCRdb proposes TRBD2, but this gene call is untestable without DNA. The CDR3 runs 19 residues. CDR1 is MGHRA, CDR2 YSYEKL, per germline. CDR3 protein: CASSQEGLAGNEPPYEQYF.

CDR3 loop: CASSQEDTVTSTDTQYF. The chain joins TRBV14 to TRBJ2-3. Germline CDR1 reads SGHDN; CDR2 reads FVKESK. The CDR3 length is 17 residues.

The rearrangement links TRBV29-1 to TRBJ2-1. Germline assignment: CDR1 SQVTM and CDR2 ANQGSEA. This CDR3 is built from 11 residues. The chain's CDR3 is CSVVRNNEQFF.

The chain employs TRBV20-1 and TRBJ2-3; TCRdb designates TRBD2, a call that cannot be tested without DNA. There are 14 residues in the CDR3. Germline CDR1 reads DFQATT; CDR2 reads SNEGSKA (reference sequence). CDR3 sequence: CSAEGETSTDTQYF.

The genes are TRBV4-1 and TRBJ2-7. CDR3 size: 14 residues. Germline loops: CDR1 MGHRA, CDR2 YSYEKL. The CDR3 sequence is CASSQDRPTYEQYF.

The chain recombines TRBV29-1 with TRBJ1-1. This CDR3 contains 14 residues. Per the germline V gene, CDR1 is SQVTM and CDR2 is ANQGSEA. CDR3 sequence: CSVPNVRKNTEAFF.

V and J are TRBV19 and TRBJ2-1. This CDR3 comprises 13 residues. Germline V gene data show CDR1 as LNHDA and CDR2 as SQIVND (reference sequence). CDR3 in amino acids: CASTPSIYNEQFF.

The chain employs TRBV6-5 and TRBJ2-5. The length of the CDR3 is 13 residues. The germline V gene encodes CDR1 MNHEY and CDR2 SVGAGI. The CDR3 reads CASSPSRKETQYF.

The chain has TRBV27 and TRBJ2-5; TCRdb names TRBD1, which stays unverified in the absence of DNA. CDR1 is MNHEY, CDR2 SMNVEV, per germline (reference sequence). The CDR3 covers 15 residues. CDR3: CASSLFSGGQETQYF.